One T cell receptor beta chain is described in this entry. This entry is derived from a study of blood T cell repertoires in COVID-19. Using immunoSEQ multiplex PCR, the repertoire was profiled, and TCRdb retains in-frame clones only, with some absent. The sample carries about 140,000 clones, about 70% recorded once. CDR3 length: 15 amino acids. Germline V lookup: CDR1 MNHEY, CDR2 SVGAGI. The trim removed 4 bases at V and 8 bases at J, leaving 9 bases unmatched. The sequence derives from a man aged 80 or over with acute or convalescent COVID-19. Sequenced: peripheral blood. V usage is TRBV6-5 and J usage is TRBJ1-3, with 9 bases fitting TRBD1. The CDR3: CASSSGQGDSHTIYF. CDR3 DNA sequence: TGTGCCAGCAGTTCGGGACAGGGAGACTCACACACCATATATTTT.